This T cell receptor beta chain came from a study of cytomegalovirus exposure and HLA in healthy donors. Study summary: Genetic ancestry analysis placed around 76% of the 300 to 400 donors that were genotyped in the Caucasian-associated cluster.

13 Jbeta primers and 60 Vbeta primers were used for the PCR. The repertoire was sequenced with immunoSEQ multiplex PCR; TCRdb's copy has only in-frame clones and lacks some. This sample yields 130,000 to 150,000 clones, of which about 84% are seen a single time; 2% to 3% belongs to the top ten. To note about this clone: The antigen remains unidentified.

Study findings and constraints: Later genetic work tied a missense DCLRE1C variant to beta-chain V and J trimming. TRBV6-2, TRBV6-3 and some other V segments were unresolvable in 87-base-pair reads.

The CDR3 totals 14 residues. Looked up from germline, CDR1 is SGHRS and CDR2 is YFSETQ. V was cut by 4 bases and J by 2 bases, with 11 bases left in between. The specimen was PBMCs. V usage is TRBV5-1 and J usage is TRBJ2-3, with D tentatively TRBD1 (6 bases). The sequence was collected from a young woman in good health and CMV-seropositive. CDR3 in DNA: TGCGCCAGCAGCCCGGACAGCGACACAGATACGCAGTATTTT. It translates to CASSPDSDTDTQYF. The full variable domain, completed using reference TRBV5-1 and TRBJ2-3, is KAGVTQTPRYLIKTRGQQVTLSCSPISGHRSVSWYQQTPGQGLQFLFEYFSETQRNKGNFPGRFSGRQFSNSRSEMNVSTLELGDSALYLCASSPDSDTDTQYFGPGTRLTVL.